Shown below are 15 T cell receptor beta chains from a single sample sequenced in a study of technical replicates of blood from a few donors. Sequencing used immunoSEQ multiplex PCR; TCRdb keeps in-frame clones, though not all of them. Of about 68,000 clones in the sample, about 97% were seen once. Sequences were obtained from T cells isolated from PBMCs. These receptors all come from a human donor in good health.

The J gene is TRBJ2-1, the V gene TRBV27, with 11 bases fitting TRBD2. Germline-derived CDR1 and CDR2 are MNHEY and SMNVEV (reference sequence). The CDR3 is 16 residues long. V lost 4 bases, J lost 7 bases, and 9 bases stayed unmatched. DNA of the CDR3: TGTGCCAGCAGTTGGCTCGTAGCGGGAGGGCCGAATGAGCAGTTCTTC. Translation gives CASSWLVAGGPNEQFF.

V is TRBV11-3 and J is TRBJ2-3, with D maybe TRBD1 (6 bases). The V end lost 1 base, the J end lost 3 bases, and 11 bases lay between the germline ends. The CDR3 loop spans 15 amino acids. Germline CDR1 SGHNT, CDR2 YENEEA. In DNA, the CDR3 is TGTGCCAGCAGCTTAGCGGGCAGGGGAACAGATACGCAGTATTTT. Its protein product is CASSLAGRGTDTQYF.

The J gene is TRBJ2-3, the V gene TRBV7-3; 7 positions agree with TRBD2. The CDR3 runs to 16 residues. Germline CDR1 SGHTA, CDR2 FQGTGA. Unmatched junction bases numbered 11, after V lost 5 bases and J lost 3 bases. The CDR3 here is CASSPGIAGETDTQYF. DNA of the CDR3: TGTGCCAGCAGCCCGGGGATTGCGGGAGAGACAGATACGCAGTATTTT.

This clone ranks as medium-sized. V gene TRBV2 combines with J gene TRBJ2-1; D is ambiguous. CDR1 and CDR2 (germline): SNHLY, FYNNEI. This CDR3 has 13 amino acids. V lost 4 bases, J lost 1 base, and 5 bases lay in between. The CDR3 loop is CASSVTSYNEQFF. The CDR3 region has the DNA TGTGCCAGCAGTGTGACTTCCTACAATGAGCAGTTCTTC.

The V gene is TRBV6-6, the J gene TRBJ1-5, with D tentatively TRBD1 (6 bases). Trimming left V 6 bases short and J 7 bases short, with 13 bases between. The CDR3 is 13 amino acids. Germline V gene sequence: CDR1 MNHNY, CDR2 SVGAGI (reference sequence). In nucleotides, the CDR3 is TGTGCCAGCAGCATAAGAGGGGGACAGCCCCAGCATTTT. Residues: CASSIRGGQPQHF.

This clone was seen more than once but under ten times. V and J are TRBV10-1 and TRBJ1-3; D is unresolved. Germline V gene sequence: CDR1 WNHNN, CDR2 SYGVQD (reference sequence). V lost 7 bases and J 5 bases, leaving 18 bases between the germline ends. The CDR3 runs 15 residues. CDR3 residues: CASISQLTLRNTIYF. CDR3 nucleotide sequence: TGCGCCAGCATAAGCCAACTGACTCTCCGAAACACCATATATTTT.

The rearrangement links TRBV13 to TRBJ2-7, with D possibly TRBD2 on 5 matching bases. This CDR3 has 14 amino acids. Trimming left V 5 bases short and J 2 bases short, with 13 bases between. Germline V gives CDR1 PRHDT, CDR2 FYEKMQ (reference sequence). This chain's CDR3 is CASSTTDSTYEQYF. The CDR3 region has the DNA TGTGCCAGCAGCACGACGGACTCGACCTACGAGCAGTACTTC.

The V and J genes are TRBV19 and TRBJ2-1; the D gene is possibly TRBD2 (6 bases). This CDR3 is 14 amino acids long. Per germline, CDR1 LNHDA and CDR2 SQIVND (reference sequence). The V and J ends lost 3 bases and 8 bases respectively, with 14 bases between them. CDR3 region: CASSINGGDDEQFF. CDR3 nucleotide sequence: TGTGCCAGTAGTATCAACGGGGGTGACGATGAGCAGTTCTTC.

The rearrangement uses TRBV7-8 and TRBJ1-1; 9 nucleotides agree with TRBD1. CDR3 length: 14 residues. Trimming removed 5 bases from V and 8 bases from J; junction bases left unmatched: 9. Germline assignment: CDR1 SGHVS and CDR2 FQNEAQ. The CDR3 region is CASSIESGTGEAFF. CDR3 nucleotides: TGTGCCAGCAGCATTGAATCCGGGACAGGGGAAGCTTTCTTT.

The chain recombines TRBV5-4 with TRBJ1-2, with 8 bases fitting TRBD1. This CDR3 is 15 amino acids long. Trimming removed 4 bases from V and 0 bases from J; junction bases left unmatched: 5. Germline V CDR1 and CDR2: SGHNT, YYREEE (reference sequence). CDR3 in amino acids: CASSPGTGANYGYTF. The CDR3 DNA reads TGTGCCAGCAGCCCCGGGACAGGCGCTAACTATGGCTACACCTTC.

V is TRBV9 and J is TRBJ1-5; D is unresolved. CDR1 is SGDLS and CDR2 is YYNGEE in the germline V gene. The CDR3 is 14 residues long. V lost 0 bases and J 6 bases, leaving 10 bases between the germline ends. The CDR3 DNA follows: TGTGCCAGCAGCGTAGCTGAGTATGGTCAGCCCCAGCATTTT. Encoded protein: CASSVAEYGQPQHF.

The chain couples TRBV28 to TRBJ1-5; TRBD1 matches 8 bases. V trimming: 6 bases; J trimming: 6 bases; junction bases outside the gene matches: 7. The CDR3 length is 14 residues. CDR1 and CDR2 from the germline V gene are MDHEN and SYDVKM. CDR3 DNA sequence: TGTGCCAGCAGCGGGGGACAGGAGGTTCAGCCCCAGCATTTT. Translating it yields CASSGGQEVQPQHF.

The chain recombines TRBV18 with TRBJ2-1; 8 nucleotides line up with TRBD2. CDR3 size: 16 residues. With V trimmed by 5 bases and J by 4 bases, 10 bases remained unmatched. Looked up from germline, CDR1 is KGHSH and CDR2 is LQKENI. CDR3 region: CASSTKSGRTYNEQFF. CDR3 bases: TGTGCCAGCTCAACAAAAAGCGGGAGAACTTACAATGAGCAGTTCTTC.

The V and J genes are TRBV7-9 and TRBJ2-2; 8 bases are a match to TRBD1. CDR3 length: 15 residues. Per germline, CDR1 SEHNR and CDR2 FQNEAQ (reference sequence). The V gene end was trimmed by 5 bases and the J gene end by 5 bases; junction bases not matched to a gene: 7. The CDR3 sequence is CASSPGQDITGELFF. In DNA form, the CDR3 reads TGTGCCAGCAGCCCGGGACAGGATATTACCGGGGAGCTGTTTTTT. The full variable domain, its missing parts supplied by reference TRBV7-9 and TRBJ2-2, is DTGVSQNPRHKITKRGQNVTFRCDPISEHNRLYWYRQTLGQGPEFLTYFQNEAQLEKSRLLSDRFSAERPKGSFSTLEIQRTEQGDSAMYLCASSPGQDITGELFFGEGSRLTVL.

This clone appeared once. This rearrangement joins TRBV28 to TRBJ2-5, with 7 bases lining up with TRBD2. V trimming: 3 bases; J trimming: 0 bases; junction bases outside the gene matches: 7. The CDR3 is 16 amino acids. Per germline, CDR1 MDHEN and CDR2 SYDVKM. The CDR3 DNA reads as TGTGCCAGCAGTTTTACGCCTAGCGGAGACCAAGAGACCCAGTACTTC. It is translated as CASSFTPSGDQETQYF.